This TCR beta chain was identified in a study of OX40 agonist ivuxolimab in advanced cancers. Study-level background: The patients' treatment was ivuxolimab, an agonistic anti-OX40 (CD134) antibody. The dose of intravenous ivuxolimab that patients received every 2 weeks ranged from 0.01 to 10 mg/kg. General study points: Low clonal expansion, among the lowest seen, marked partial responders at 0.1-3.0 mg/kg. The CD4+ and CD8+ T cells in the blood had expanded clonally by week 6 at 0.1 to 3.0 mg/kg.

Worth noting for this clone: Its specificity is unknown.

Repertoires were generated with immunoSEQ multiplex PCR, while TCRdb's copy carries only in-frame clones and drops some. The sample lists about 100,000 clones; roughly 95% were seen once. The source material was CD4+ or CD8+ T cells sorted from blood, sampled in a trial of the OX40 agonist ivuxolimab. The sequence was collected from an adult with an advanced solid tumor such as melanoma, head and neck, liver or kidney cancer.

CDR3: CASSLGRVNGQPQHF. CDR3 bases: TGTGCCAGCAGCTTAGGCAGGGTAAACGGTCAGCCCCAGCATTTT. The rearrangement uses TRBV7-8 and TRBJ1-5; D might be TRBD1 (5 bases). Germline V gives CDR1 SGHVS, CDR2 FQNEAQ. The V gene lost 1 base and the J gene lost 6 bases, with 13 bases spanning the gap. This CDR3 contains 15 residues.